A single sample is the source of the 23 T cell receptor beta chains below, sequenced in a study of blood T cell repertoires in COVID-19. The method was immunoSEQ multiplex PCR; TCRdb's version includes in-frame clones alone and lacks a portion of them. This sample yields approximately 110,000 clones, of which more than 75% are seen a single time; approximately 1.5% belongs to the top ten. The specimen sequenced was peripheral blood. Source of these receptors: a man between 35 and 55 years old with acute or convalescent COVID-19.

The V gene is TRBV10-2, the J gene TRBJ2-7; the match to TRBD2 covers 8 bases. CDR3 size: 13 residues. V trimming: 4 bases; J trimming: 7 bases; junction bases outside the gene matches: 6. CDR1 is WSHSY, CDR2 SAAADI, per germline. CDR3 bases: TGCGCCAGCAGTGCTGAGCGGGGGAGTGAGCAGTACTTC. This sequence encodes CASSAERGSEQYF.

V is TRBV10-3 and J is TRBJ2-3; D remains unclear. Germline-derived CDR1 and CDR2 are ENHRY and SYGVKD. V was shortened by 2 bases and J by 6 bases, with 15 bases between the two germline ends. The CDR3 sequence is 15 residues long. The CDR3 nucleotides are TGTGCCATCAGTGAGCCTCGTTGGGCCCCGGATACGCAGTATTTT. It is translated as CAISEPRWAPDTQYF.

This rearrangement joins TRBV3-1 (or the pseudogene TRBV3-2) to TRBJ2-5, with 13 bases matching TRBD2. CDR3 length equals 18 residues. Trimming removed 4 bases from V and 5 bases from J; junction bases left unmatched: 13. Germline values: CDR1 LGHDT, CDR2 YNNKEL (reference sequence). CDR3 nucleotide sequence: TGTGCCAGCAGCCCTGAACGACTAGCGGGGGGCCGGCGGGAGACCCAGTACTTC. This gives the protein CASSPERLAGGRRETQYF.

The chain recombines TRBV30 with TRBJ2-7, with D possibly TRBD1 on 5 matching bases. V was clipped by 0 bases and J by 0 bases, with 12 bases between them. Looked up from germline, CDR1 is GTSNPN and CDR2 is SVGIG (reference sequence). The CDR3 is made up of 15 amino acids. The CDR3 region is CAWSVQANPSYEQYF. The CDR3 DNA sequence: TGTGCCTGGAGTGTACAGGCCAACCCCTCCTACGAGCAGTACTTC.

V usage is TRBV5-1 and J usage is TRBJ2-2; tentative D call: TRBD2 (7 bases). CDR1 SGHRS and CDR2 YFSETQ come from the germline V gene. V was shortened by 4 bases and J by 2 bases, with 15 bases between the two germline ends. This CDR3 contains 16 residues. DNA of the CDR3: TGCGCCAGCAGCCCCCGGACAGCGGGAAACACCGGGGAGCTGTTTTTT. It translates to CASSPRTAGNTGELFF.

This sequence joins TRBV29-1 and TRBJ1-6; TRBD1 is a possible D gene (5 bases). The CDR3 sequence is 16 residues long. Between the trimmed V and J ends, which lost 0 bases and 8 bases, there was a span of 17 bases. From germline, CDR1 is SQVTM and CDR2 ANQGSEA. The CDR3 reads CSVEDLRGRTDSPLHF. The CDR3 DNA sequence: TGCAGCGTTGAAGATCTGCGGGGACGAACGGATTCACCCCTCCACTTT. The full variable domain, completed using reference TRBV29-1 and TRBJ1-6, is SAVISQKPSRDICQRGTSLTIQCQVDSQVTMMFWYRQQPGQSLTLIATANQGSEATYESGFVIDKFPISRPNLTFSTLTVSNMSPEDSSIYLCSVEDLRGRTDSPLHFGNGTRLTVT.

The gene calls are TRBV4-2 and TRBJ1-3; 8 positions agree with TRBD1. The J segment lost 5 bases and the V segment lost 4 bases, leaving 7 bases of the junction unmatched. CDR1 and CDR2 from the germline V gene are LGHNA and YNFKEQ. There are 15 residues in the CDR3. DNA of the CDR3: TGTGCCAGCAGCCCTCCCAGGGGGCAGAGAAACACCATATATTTT. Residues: CASSPPRGQRNTIYF.

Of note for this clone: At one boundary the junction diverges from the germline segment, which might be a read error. As DNA, the CDR3 is TGCCTCGGGACTAGCGGGGGTCTGGGCAAAAACATTCAGTACTTC. Amino acids: CLGTSGGLGKNIQYF. The chain joins TRBV18 to TRBJ2-4, with 14 bases matching TRBD2. This CDR3 has 15 residues. Germline values: CDR1 KGHSH, CDR2 LQKENI.

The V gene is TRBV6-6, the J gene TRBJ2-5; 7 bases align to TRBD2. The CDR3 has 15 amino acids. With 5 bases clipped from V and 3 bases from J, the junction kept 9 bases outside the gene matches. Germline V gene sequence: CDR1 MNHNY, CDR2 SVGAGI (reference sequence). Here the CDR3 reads CASSLSGILKETQYF. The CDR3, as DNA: TGTGCCAGCAGTCTAAGCGGGATTCTGAAAGAGACCCAGTACTTC.

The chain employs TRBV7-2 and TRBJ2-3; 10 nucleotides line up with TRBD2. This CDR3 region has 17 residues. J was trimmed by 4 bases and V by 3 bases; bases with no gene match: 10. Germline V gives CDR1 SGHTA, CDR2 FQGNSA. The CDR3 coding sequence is TGTGCCAGCAGCTTCCTCACAGCGGGGGGGCGCTCAGATACGCAGTATTTT. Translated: CASSFLTAGGRSDTQYF. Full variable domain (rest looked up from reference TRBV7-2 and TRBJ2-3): GAGVSQSPSNKVTEKGKDVELRCDPISGHTALYWYRQSLGQGLEFLIYFQGNSAPDKSGLPSDRFSAERTGGSVSTLTIQRTQQEDSAVYLCASSFLTAGGRSDTQYFGPGTRLTVL.

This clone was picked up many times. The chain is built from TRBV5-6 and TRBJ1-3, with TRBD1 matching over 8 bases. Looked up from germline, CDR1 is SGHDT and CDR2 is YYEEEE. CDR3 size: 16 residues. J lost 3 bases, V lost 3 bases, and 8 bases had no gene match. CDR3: CASSSLDRVIGNTIYF. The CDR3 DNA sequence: TGTGCCAGCAGCTCCCTGGACAGGGTTATTGGAAACACCATATATTTT.

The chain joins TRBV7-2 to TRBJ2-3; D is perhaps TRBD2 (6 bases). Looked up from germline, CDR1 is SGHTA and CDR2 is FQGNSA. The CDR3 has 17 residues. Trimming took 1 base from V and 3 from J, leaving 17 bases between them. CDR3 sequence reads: CASSLGAGGLRTDTQYF. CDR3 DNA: TGTGCCAGCAGCTTAGGCGCCGGAGGGCTGAGGACAGATACGCAGTATTTT.

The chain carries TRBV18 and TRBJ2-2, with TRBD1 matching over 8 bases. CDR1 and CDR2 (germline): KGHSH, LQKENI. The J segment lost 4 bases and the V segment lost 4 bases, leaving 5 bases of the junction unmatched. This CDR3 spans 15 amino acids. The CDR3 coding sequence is TGTGCCAGCTCACAGGACAGGGCGGGCACCGGGGAGCTGTTTTTT. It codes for CASSQDRAGTGELFF.

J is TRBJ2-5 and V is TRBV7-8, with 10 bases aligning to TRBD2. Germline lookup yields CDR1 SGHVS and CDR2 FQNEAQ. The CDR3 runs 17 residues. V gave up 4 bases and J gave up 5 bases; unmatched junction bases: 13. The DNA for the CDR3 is TGTGCCAGCAGCTCCCCCTTCTTAGCGGGAGGAAGGGAGACCCAGTACTTC. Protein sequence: CASSSPFLAGGRETQYF.

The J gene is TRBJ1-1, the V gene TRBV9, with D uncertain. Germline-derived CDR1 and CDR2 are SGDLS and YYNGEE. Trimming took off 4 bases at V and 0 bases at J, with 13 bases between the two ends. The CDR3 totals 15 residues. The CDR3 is CASSSGLAMNTEAFF. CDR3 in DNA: TGTGCCAGCAGCTCGGGTTTGGCCATGAACACTGAAGCTTTCTTT. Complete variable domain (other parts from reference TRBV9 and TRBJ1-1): DSGVTQTPKHLITATGQRVTLRCSPRSGDLSVYWYQQSLDQGLQFLIQYYNGEERAKGNILERFSAQQFPDLHSELNLSSLELGDSALYFCASSSGLAMNTEAFFGQGTRLTVV.

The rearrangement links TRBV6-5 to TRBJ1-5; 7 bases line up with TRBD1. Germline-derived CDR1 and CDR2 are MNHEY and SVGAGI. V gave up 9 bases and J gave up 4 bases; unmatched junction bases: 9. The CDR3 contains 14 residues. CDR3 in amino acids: CASRQGFSNQPQHF. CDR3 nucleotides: TGTGCCAGTAGACAGGGTTTTTCTAATCAGCCCCAGCATTTT.

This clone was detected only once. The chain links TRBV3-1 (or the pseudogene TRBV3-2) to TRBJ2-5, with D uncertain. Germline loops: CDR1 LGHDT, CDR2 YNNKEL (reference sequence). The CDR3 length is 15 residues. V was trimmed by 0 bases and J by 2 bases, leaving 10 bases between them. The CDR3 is CASSQDENSQETQYF. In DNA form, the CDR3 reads TGTGCCAGCAGCCAAGATGAAAACTCACAAGAGACCCAGTACTTC.

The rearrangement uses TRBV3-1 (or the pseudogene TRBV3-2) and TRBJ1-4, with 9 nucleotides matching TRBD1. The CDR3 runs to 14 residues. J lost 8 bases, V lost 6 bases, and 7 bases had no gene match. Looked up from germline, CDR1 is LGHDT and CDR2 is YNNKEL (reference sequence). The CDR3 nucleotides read TGTGCCAGCAGGGGGACAGGGTCACAGGAAAAACTGTTTTTT. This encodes CASRGTGSQEKLFF.

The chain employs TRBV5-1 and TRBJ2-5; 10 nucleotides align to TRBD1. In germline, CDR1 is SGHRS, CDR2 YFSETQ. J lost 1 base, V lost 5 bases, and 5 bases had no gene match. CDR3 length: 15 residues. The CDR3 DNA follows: TGCGCCAGCAGATCCGGGACAGGGGCCCAAGAGACCCAGTACTTC. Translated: CASRSGTGAQETQYF.

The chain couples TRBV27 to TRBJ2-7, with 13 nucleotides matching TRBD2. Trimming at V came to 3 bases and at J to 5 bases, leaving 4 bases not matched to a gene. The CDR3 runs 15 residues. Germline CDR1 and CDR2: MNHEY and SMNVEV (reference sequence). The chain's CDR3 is CASSFWTSGSHEQYF. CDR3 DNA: TGTGCCAGCAGTTTCTGGACTAGCGGGAGTCACGAGCAGTACTTC.

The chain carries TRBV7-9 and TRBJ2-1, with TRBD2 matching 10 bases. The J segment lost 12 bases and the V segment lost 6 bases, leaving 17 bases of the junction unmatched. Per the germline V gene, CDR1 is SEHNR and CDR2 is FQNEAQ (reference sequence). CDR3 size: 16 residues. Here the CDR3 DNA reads TGTGCCAGCAGTGCCCCCCTGGGACTAGCGACCTCGGCGCAGTTCTTC. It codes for CASSAPLGLATSAQFF.

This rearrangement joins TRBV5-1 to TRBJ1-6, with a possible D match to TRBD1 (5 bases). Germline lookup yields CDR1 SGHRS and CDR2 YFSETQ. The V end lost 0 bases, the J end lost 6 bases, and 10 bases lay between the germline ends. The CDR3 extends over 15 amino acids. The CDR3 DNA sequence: TGCGCCAGCAGCTTGGTCGACAGCCGTAATTCACCCCTCCACTTT. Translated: CASSLVDSRNSPLHF. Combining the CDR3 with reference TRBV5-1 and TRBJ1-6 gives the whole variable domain KAGVTQTPRYLIKTRGQQVTLSCSPISGHRSVSWYQQTPGQGLQFLFEYFSETQRNKGNFPGRFSGRQFSNSRSEMNVSTLELGDSALYLCASSLVDSRNSPLHFGNGTRLTVT.

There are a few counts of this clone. CDR3 in DNA: TGTGCCAGCAGCCGGTCGCCCCCGTCGGGGGGCAGCTCCTACAATGAGCAGTTCTTC. Amino acid sequence: CASSRSPPSGGSSYNEQFF. The chain is built from TRBV3-1 (or the pseudogene TRBV3-2) and TRBJ2-1, with a weak D call TRBD2 (7 bases). The V gene's germline CDR1 is LGHDT and CDR2 YNNKEL (reference sequence). The CDR3 extends over 19 amino acids. Trimming took 4 bases from V and 0 from J, leaving 22 bases between them.